One and the same sample provided the 8 T cell receptor beta chains below, sequenced in a study of Tregs in tolerant kidney transplant recipients. Sequenced by immunoSEQ multiplex PCR; TCRdb stores in-frame clones only, minus some. The sample has about 110,000 clones, nearly 90% seen once; the top ten hold roughly 0.35%. The sample in question was CD4+ T cells from blood, obtained before the transplant. The receptors stem from a human donor who received a combined kidney and bone marrow transplant.

This sequence joins TRBV28 and TRBJ2-5; 9 nucleotides agree with TRBD1. CDR3 length: 15 residues. The V gene end was trimmed by 3 bases and the J gene end by 5 bases; junction bases not matched to a gene: 7. The germline CDR1 and CDR2 sequences are MDHEN and SYDVKM. CDR3 DNA sequence: TGTGCCAGCAGTTTGTGGGACAGGGATGTGGAGACCCAGTACTTC. Its translation is CASSLWDRDVETQYF.

The rearrangement joins TRBV15 to TRBJ2-1, with 7 bases that match TRBD2. V was clipped by 5 bases and J by 7 bases; unmatched bases: 8. Germline CDR1 LNHNV, CDR2 YYDKDF (reference sequence). CDR3 length equals 14 residues. The CDR3 bases are TGTGCCACCAGCCCGGGCGGGAGTGGTAATGAGCAGTTCTTC. This sequence encodes CATSPGGSGNEQFF.

The chain is built from TRBV4-3 and TRBJ1-2; 7 positions agree with TRBD1. The germline V gene has CDR1 LGHNA and CDR2 YSLEER. With V trimmed by 0 bases and J by 10 bases, 14 bases remained unmatched. The CDR3 runs 16 residues. In DNA, the CDR3 is TGCGCCAGCAGCCAAGATCCCATTTACAGGGGATCGACCTACACCTTC. It codes for CASSQDPIYRGSTYTF.

The chain carries TRBV15 and TRBJ1-1, with 7 bases aligning to TRBD1. The CDR3 runs to 17 residues. The germline V gene encodes CDR1 LNHNV and CDR2 YYDKDF (reference sequence). The V segment lost 1 base and the J segment 1 base; nucleotides outside the gene matches: 9. The CDR3 reads CATSRGYRGPTNTEAFF. The CDR3 nucleotides read TGTGCCACCAGCAGAGGTTACAGGGGCCCCACGAACACTGAAGCTTTCTTT.

This clone was seen once. The genes are TRBV5-1 and TRBJ2-7; a weak D match, TRBD1 (6 bases). V lost 5 bases and J lost 7, with 10 bases in between. Germline V lookup: CDR1 SGHRS, CDR2 YFSETQ. This CDR3 has 11 amino acids. CDR3 nucleotide sequence: TGCGCCAGCAGGAACAGGGATGAGCAGTACTTC. Amino acids: CASRNRDEQYF.

The chain has TRBV2 and TRBJ2-2, with D maybe TRBD2 (6 bases). CDR1 SNHLY and CDR2 FYNNEI come from the germline V gene. The CDR3 totals 13 residues. Trimming pared 6 bases from V and 4 bases from J, leaving 9 bases between. This CDR3 reads CASRWTTTGELFF. Written as DNA, the CDR3 is TGTGCCAGCAGGTGGACTACCACCGGGGAGCTGTTTTTT.

The chain has TRBV5-1 and TRBJ2-7, with a possible D match to TRBD2 (6 bases). The germline V gene encodes CDR1 SGHRS and CDR2 YFSETQ. Trimming removed 9 bases at V and 3 bases at J, with 16 bases between. CDR3 length equals 13 residues. The CDR3 reads CATRPGGGYEQYF. The CDR3 nucleotides are TGCGCCACCCGACCCGGGGGAGGCTACGAGCAGTACTTC.

The gene calls are TRBV6-5 and TRBJ2-7, with a weak D call TRBD2 (7 bases). In germline, CDR1 is MNHEY, CDR2 SVGAGI. The CDR3 runs 15 residues. The chain's CDR3 is CATQLLGGGFDEQYF. The DNA for the CDR3 is TGTGCGACACAGCTTTTGGGGGGGGGCTTTGACGAGCAGTACTTC.